The 30 T cell receptor beta chains given below trace back to one sample, sequenced in a study of tumor-infiltrating lymphocytes in localized non-small cell lung cancer. Profiled with immunoSEQ multiplex PCR; TCRdb holds only in-frame clones, not every one. The sample has 23,000 or so clones, 50% to 80% seen once. Material for sequencing was lung tumor tissue. The receptors were gathered from a human donor with non-small cell lung cancer.

The rearrangement uses TRBV11-3 and TRBJ1-1; 7 positions match TRBD1. The CDR3 has 14 residues. J lost 0 bases, V lost 5 bases, and 3 bases had no gene match. Germline loops: CDR1 SGHNT, CDR2 YENEEA. The CDR3 is CASSRGGLNTEAFF. The CDR3 coding sequence is TGTGCCAGCAGCCGAGGGGGCTTGAACACTGAAGCTTTCTTT.

The chain combines TRBV18 with TRBJ2-5; no reliable D call. The CDR3 contains 13 residues. Deletions cut 3 bases from V and 1 base from J, with 6 bases between. Per germline, CDR1 KGHSH and CDR2 LQKENI. CDR3 in amino acids: CASSPSSQETQYF. In nucleotides, the CDR3 is TGTGCCAGCTCACCGAGTTCCCAAGAGACCCAGTACTTC.

The chain recombines TRBV2 with TRBJ1-4; 7 bases are shared with TRBD1. The junction had 2 bases not matched to a gene; V was cut back by 6 bases and J by 1 base. This CDR3 comprises 14 residues. Germline V gene sequence: CDR1 SNHLY, CDR2 FYNNEI. This chain's CDR3 is CASRRDRTNEKLFF. The CDR3 DNA reads TGTGCCAGCAGACGGGACAGAACTAATGAAAAACTGTTTTTT.

The chain recombines TRBV1 with TRBJ2-7; the tabulated D call, TRBD2, remains unverified against the DNA. TRBV1 is shown as a pseudogene. The CDR3 covers 17 residues. In DNA form, the CDR3 reads TGCACCAGCAGCCCCAAGATGTGGCGGGAGGGCTCCTACGAGCAGTACTTC. Translating it yields CTSSPKMWREGSYEQYF.

As regards this clone: Germline and junction disagree at one end, which may indicate a read error. The rearrangement uses TRBV5-1 and TRBJ1-1; weak D call: TRBD1 (5 bases). Looked up from germline, CDR1 is SGHRS and CDR2 is YFSETQ. The CDR3 length is 14 residues. This chain's CDR3 is CASNRDHQNAEAFF. DNA for the CDR3: TGCGCCAGCAACCGGGACCACCAGAACGCTGAAGCTTTCTTT.

The rearrangement uses TRBV28 and TRBJ1-5; 9 nucleotides align to TRBD1. The germline V gene has CDR1 MDHEN and CDR2 SYDVKM. The CDR3 extends over 12 amino acids. V lost 9 bases and J lost 5; bases outside the gene matches: 2. CDR3 residues: CASRDRDQPQHF. Here the CDR3 DNA reads TGTGCCAGTCGGGACAGGGATCAGCCCCAGCATTTT.

In this sample, this clone turned up once. This chain links TRBV4-1 with TRBJ2-1; D may correspond to TRBD1 or TRBD2 (7 bases each). This CDR3 has 14 amino acids. V was trimmed by 0 bases and J by 13 bases, leaving 16 bases between them. The germline V gene encodes CDR1 MGHRA and CDR2 YSYEKL. This CDR3 reads CASSQDWEGAEQFF. CDR3 coding DNA: TGCGCCAGCAGCCAAGATTGGGAGGGGGCGGAACAGTTCTTC.

The rearrangement links TRBV6-6 to TRBJ2-1, with 12 bases aligning to TRBD2. Germline V gene sequence: CDR1 MNHNY, CDR2 SVGAGI (reference sequence). This CDR3 is built from 13 residues. The junction had 4 bases not matched to a gene; V was cut back by 7 bases and J by 9 bases. The CDR3 DNA reads as TGTGCCAGCATAAAACTAGCGGGGGGTGAGCAGTTCTTC. Translating gives CASIKLAGGEQFF.

The chain carries TRBV27 and TRBJ1-1, with D tentatively TRBD1 (5 bases). V lost 6 bases and J 7 bases, leaving 9 bases between the germline ends. The CDR3 spans 11 residues. Germline CDR1 reads MNHEY; CDR2 reads SMNVEV (reference sequence). CDR3 region: CASRSTVEAFF. The CDR3 DNA reads TGTGCCAGCAGATCGACAGTTGAAGCTTTCTTT.

This chain links TRBV10-3 with TRBJ1-1; a weak D match, TRBD1 (5 bases). The V gene lost 6 bases and the J gene lost 1 base, with 12 bases spanning the gap. The CDR3 has 14 amino acids. Germline loops: CDR1 ENHRY, CDR2 SYGVKD. Written as DNA, the CDR3 is TGTGCCATCAGCGCCGGGACTGAGAACACTGAAGCTTTCTTT. It yields the protein CAISAGTENTEAFF.

The V call is TRBV6-1, the J call TRBJ1-2, with 9 nucleotides matching TRBD1. Losses at the gene ends were 2 bases for V and 8 bases for J; bases not matched to a gene: 12. Germline-derived CDR1 and CDR2 are MNHNS and SASEGT. This CDR3 spans 16 amino acids. The CDR3 coding sequence is TGTGCCAGCAGTGAACGGGACAGGGTAAATGTGGGAGGCTACACCTTC. It encodes CASSERDRVNVGGYTF.

This clone has just a few counts. The chain has TRBV6-5 and TRBJ1-1, with D possibly matching TRBD1 (5 bases). Germline values: CDR1 MNHEY, CDR2 SVGAGI. V gave up 0 bases and J gave up 9 bases, with 11 bases separating them. The CDR3 has 13 residues. CDR3 amino acids: CASSYSSEGQAFF. CDR3 sequence (DNA): TGTGCCAGCAGTTACTCATCGGAGGGGCAAGCTTTCTTT.

The gene calls are TRBV5-5 and TRBJ2-7, with D maybe TRBD1 (8 bases). The V end lost 0 bases, the J end lost 3 bases, and 16 bases lay between the germline ends. The CDR3 has 16 residues. Germline assignment: CDR1 SGHKS and CDR2 YYEKEE (reference sequence). CDR3 residues: CASSLGGGQVFYEQYF. Here the CDR3 DNA reads TGTGCCAGCAGCTTGGGGGGGGGACAGGTATTCTACGAGCAGTACTTC.

The gene calls are TRBV27 and TRBJ2-1, with TRBD2 matching over 7 bases. The CDR3 has 14 amino acids. Unmatched junction bases numbered 4, after V lost 7 bases and J lost 1 base. Germline V gene lookup returns CDR1 MNHEY and CDR2 SMNVEV (reference sequence). CDR3 nucleotides: TGTGCCAGCAAGGGAGGGGTGTCCTACAATGAGCAGTTCTTC. Protein sequence: CASKGGVSYNEQFF.

The rearrangement joins TRBV7-6 to TRBJ2-1; 11 nucleotides agree with TRBD2. This CDR3 is built from 19 residues. V lost 0 bases and J lost 3; bases outside the gene matches: 10. Germline values: CDR1 SGHVS, CDR2 FNYEAQ. The CDR3 region is CASSLASGTSGINYNEQFF. CDR3 nucleotide sequence: TGTGCCAGCAGCTTAGCTTCGGGGACTAGCGGAATTAACTACAATGAGCAGTTCTTC.

On this clone: The same CDR3 also results from other DNA sequences found in this sample. V usage is TRBV2 and J usage is TRBJ1-6; D is possibly TRBD1 (5 bases). The germline V and J ends were trimmed by 1 base and 7 bases, with 8 bases remaining between them. The CDR3 has 14 residues. Germline values: CDR1 SNHLY, CDR2 FYNNEI. In nucleotides, the CDR3 is TGTGCCAGCAGTGAAGGCAGGGTAAATTCACCCCTCCACTTT. Amino acid sequence: CASSEGRVNSPLHF.

The chain has TRBV28 and TRBJ1-1; D unclear. CDR3 length: 14 amino acids. The germline V gene has CDR1 MDHEN and CDR2 SYDVKM. Between the trimmed V and J ends, which lost 4 bases and 4 bases, there was a span of 13 bases. CDR3 DNA: TGTGCCAGCAGTTCCCAATTACGGGGCACTGAAGCTTTCTTT. It codes for CASSSQLRGTEAFF. Full variable domain (outside the CDR3, taken from reference TRBV28 and TRBJ1-1): DVKVTQSSRYLVKRTGEKVFLECVQDMDHENMFWYRQDPGLGLRLIYFSYDVKMKEKGDIPEGYSVSREKKERFSLILESASTNQTSMYLCASSSQLRGTEAFFGQGTRLTVV.

This sequence joins TRBV7-3 and TRBJ2-1, with 16 bases aligning to TRBD2. The CDR3 spans 19 residues. The V segment lost 5 bases and the J segment 3 bases; nucleotides outside the gene matches: 10. Germline V gene data show CDR1 as SGHTA and CDR2 as FQGTGA. This CDR3 reads CASSPGTSGRARGYNEQFF. CDR3 nucleotide sequence: TGTGCCAGCAGCCCTGGGACTAGCGGGAGGGCCCGCGGCTACAATGAGCAGTTCTTC.

The chain's CDR3 is CASSGPGRVGDTQYF. DNA for the CDR3: TGTGCCAGCAGCGGGCCAGGGAGGGTAGGAGATACGCAGTATTTT. This chain links TRBV6-6 with TRBJ2-3; TRBD2 aligns across 7 bases. Germline CDR1 reads MNHNY; CDR2 reads SVGAGI (reference sequence). The CDR3 is 15 residues long. After removal of 6 bases from V and 5 bases from J, the junction contained 11 bases not matched to a gene.

This rearrangement joins TRBV7-9 to TRBJ2-3; 8 bases align to TRBD2. This CDR3 has 18 residues. The junction had 14 bases not matched to a gene; V was cut back by 5 bases and J by 1 base. CDR1 is SEHNR, CDR2 FQNEAQ, per germline (reference sequence). CDR3 region: CASSRGFSGTTGTDTQYF. CDR3 nucleotides: TGTGCCAGCAGCCGAGGATTTAGCGGGACAACGGGCACAGATACGCAGTATTTT.

The chain links TRBV7-3 to TRBJ2-7; the match to TRBD2 covers 8 bases. V lost 5 bases to trimming and J lost 6 bases; unmatched junction nucleotides: 12. The CDR3 loop spans 15 amino acids. CDR1 is SGHTA, CDR2 FQGTGA, per germline. CDR3 region: CASSPGLGLLSEQYF. CDR3 nucleotides: TGTGCCAGCAGCCCGGGACTAGGCCTCCTCAGCGAGCAGTACTTC. Full variable domain (remainder filled in from reference TRBV7-3 and TRBJ2-7): GAGVSQTPSNKVTEKGKYVELRCDPISGHTALYWYRQSLGQGPEFLIYFQGTGAADDSGLPNDRFFAVRPEGSVSTLKIQRTERGDSAVYLCASSPGLGLLSEQYFGPGTRLTVT.

This clone showed up just a few times. J is TRBJ1-1 and V is TRBV5-1; 7 nucleotides match TRBD1. The junction had 8 bases not matched to a gene; V was cut back by 2 bases and J by 7 bases. Germline CDR1 SGHRS, CDR2 YFSETQ. The CDR3 has 14 amino acids. The CDR3 spells CASSFGQALDEAFF. CDR3 sequence (DNA): TGCGCCAGCAGCTTCGGACAGGCGCTGGATGAAGCTTTCTTT.

The chain has TRBV2 and TRBJ1-1; a weak D match, TRBD1 (6 bases). Germline V gene lookup returns CDR1 SNHLY and CDR2 FYNNEI. The V end was cut by 5 bases, the J end by 8 bases, with 12 bases between. The length of the CDR3 is 12 residues. CDR3 in DNA: TGTGCCAGCAGTTACAGGGCCCCGGAAGCTTTCTTT. The encoded protein is CASSYRAPEAFF.

This chain connects TRBV7-9 to TRBJ1-1; D gene ambiguous. V was trimmed by 3 bases and J by 7 bases, leaving 15 bases between them. Germline V lookup: CDR1 SEHNR, CDR2 FQNEAQ (reference sequence). CDR3 length equals 14 residues. CDR3 nucleotide sequence: TGTGCCAGCAGCTTGTCGGCTACAGTGGTTGAAGCTTTCTTT. It specifies CASSLSATVVEAFF.

By sample share, this clone is medium-sized (0.01 to 0.1%). V usage is TRBV14 and J usage is TRBJ2-7, with D unclear. The CDR3 consists of 11 residues. Looked up from germline, CDR1 is SGHDN and CDR2 is FVKESK. With 3 bases removed from V and 3 bases from J, the gap between germline ends came to 3 bases. The CDR3 DNA follows: TGTGCCAGCAGCCAGGGCTACGAGCAGTACTTC. It encodes CASSQGYEQYF.

This clone was seen a handful of times. The rearrangement uses TRBV29-1 and TRBJ1-2; D not certain. With 3 bases removed from V and 6 bases from J, the gap between germline ends came to 11 bases. CDR1 is SQVTM and CDR2 is ANQGSEA in the germline V gene. The CDR3 has 12 amino acids. CDR3 loop: CSVDRLVNGYTF. The CDR3, as DNA: TGCAGCGTTGACCGATTAGTCAATGGCTACACCTTC.

V gene TRBV5-6 combines with J gene TRBJ2-5; tentative D call: TRBD2 (6 bases). The V end was cut by 4 bases, the J end by 4 bases, with 17 bases between. The CDR3 is made up of 15 amino acids. Germline V lookup: CDR1 SGHDT, CDR2 YYEEEE. CDR3 sequence (DNA): TGTGCCAGCAGCCCCACTCCGGGGGTACGAGAGACCCAGTACTTC. It translates to CASSPTPGVRETQYF.

This clone is a singleton in its sample. This rearrangement joins TRBV6-1 to TRBJ2-7; 8 nucleotides agree with TRBD1. This CDR3 has 14 amino acids. Germline V CDR1 and CDR2: MNHNS, SASEGT. The V segment lost 5 bases and the J segment 3 bases; nucleotides outside the gene matches: 6. CDR3 coding DNA: TGTGCCAGCAGTTATGACAGGGGCTACTACGAGCAGTACTTC. The encoded protein is CASSYDRGYYEQYF.

The rearrangement uses TRBV28 and TRBJ2-5; D is perhaps TRBD1 (5 bases). The CDR3 has 15 residues. Germline V lookup: CDR1 MDHEN, CDR2 SYDVKM. Trimming left V 7 bases short and J 0 bases short, with 15 bases between. The CDR3 spells CASTLTPGHQETQYF. The DNA of the CDR3 is TGTGCCAGCACCCTTACTCCAGGGCACCAAGAGACCCAGTACTTC.

Only a few counts were recorded for this clone. This chain connects TRBV29-1 to TRBJ1-5, with TRBD1 identical over 9 bases. In germline, CDR1 is SQVTM, CDR2 ANQGSEA. The CDR3 runs 13 residues. Germline trimming cut 6 bases from V and 7 bases from J; bases unmatched to any gene: 7. Here the CDR3 DNA reads TGCAGCGTAGGACAGGGGAGGGGACAGCCCCAGCATTTT. This encodes CSVGQGRGQPQHF.